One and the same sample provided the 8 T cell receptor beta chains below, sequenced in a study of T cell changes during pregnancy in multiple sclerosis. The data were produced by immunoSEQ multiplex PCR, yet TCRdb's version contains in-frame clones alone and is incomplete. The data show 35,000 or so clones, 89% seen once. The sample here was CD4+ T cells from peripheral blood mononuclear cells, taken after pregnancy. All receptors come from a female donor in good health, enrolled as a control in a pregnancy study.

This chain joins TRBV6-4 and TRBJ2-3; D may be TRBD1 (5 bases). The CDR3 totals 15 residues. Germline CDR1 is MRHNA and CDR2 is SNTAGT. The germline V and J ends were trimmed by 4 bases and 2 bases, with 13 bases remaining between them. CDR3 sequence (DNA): TGTGCCAGCAGTGCGTCCGGACATAACACAGATACGCAGTATTTT. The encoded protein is CASSASGHNTDTQYF.

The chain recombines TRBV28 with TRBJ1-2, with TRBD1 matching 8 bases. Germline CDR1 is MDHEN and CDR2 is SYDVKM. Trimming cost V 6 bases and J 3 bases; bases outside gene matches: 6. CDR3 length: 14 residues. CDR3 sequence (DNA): TGTGCCAGCAGCCAGACAGGGGCGGACTATGGCTACACCTTC. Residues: CASSQTGADYGYTF.

CDR3 sequence (DNA): TGTGCCAGCAGCTCGGACAGGGGGCGAGACAATGAGCAGTTCTTC. This translates into CASSSDRGRDNEQFF. The chain recombines TRBV5-6 with TRBJ2-1; 11 positions agree with TRBD1. V lost 3 bases and J lost 5; bases outside the gene matches: 4. Germline V gene sequence: CDR1 SGHDT, CDR2 YYEEEE. CDR3 size: 15 residues. The full variable domain, its missing parts supplied by reference TRBV5-6 and TRBJ2-1, is DAGVTQSPTHLIKTRGQQVTLRCSPKSGHDTVSWYQQALGQGPQFIFQYYEEEERQRGNFPDRFSGHQFPNYSSELNVNALLLGDSALYLCASSSDRGRDNEQFFGPGTRLTVL.

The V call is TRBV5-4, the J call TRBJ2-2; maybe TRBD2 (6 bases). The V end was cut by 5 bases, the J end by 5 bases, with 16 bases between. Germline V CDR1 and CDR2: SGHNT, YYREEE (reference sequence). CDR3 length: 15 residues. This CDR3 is CASRQWALATGELFF. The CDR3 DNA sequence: TGTGCCAGCAGGCAATGGGCACTAGCAACCGGGGAGCTGTTTTTT.

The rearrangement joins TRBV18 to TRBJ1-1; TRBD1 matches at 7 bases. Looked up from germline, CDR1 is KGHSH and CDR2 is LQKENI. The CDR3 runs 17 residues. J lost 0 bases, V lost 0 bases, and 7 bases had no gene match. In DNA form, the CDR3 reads TGTGCCAGCTCACCACCGGGACAGACTTTCATGAACACTGAAGCTTTCTTT. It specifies CASSPPGQTFMNTEAFF.

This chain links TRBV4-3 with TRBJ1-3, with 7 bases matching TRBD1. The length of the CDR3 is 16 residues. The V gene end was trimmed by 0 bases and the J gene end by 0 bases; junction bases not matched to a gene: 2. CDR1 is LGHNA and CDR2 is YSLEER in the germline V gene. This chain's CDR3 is CASSQEAGGSGNTIYF. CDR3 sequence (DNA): TGCGCCAGCAGCCAAGAGGCAGGGGGCTCTGGAAACACCATATATTTT.

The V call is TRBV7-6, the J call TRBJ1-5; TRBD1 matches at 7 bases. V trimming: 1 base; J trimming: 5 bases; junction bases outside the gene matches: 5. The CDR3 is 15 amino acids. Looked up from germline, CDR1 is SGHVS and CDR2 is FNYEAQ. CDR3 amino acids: CASSLGGQRDQPQHF. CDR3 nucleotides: TGTGCCAGCAGCTTAGGGGGACAGCGGGATCAGCCCCAGCATTTT.

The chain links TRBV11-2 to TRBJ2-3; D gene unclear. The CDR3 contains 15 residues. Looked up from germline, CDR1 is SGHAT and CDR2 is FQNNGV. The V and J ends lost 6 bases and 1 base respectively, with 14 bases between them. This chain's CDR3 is CASSPGGLGTDTQYF. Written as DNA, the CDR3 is TGTGCCAGCAGTCCCGGTGGTCTTGGCACAGATACGCAGTATTTT. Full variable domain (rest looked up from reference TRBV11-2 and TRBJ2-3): EAGVAQSPRYKIIEKRQSVAFWCNPISGHATLYWYQQILGQGPKLLIQFQNNGVVDDSQLPKDRFSAERLKGVDSTLKIQPAKLEDSAVYLCASSPGGLGTDTQYFGPGTRLTVL.